This T cell receptor (beta chain) derives from a study of blood T cell repertoires in COVID-19. About the research overall: Acute and convalescent COVID-19 samples came from the United States, Italy and Spain. PBMCs, B-cell-depleted T cells, or T cells provided the cDNA or gDNA that made up the material.

Under the authors' procedure: Estimation of nucleated cell counts relied on the amplification of reference gene primers. Clones were sequenced by immunoSEQ multiplex PCR, and TCRdb holds only the in-frame ones, with some missing. That table is the source of V, J and clone size, and D and trimming were worked out from the DNA. The table lists roughly 35,000 clones, approximately 72% of them singletons, with 35% in the top ten. The clonotype originates from an elderly man with acute or convalescent COVID-19. The source material was peripheral blood.

The CDR3 sequence is CATSLRGSDSYEQYF. In nucleotides, the CDR3 is TGTGCCACCTCCCTCCGGGGTAGCGACTCCTACGAGCAGTACTTC. The V call is TRBV19, the J call TRBJ2-7, with D possibly matching TRBD2 (5 bases). This CDR3 region has 15 residues. The ends were cut back, 10 bases at V and 0 bases at J, with 19 bases in the middle. Germline V CDR1 and CDR2: LNHDA, SQIVND (reference sequence).